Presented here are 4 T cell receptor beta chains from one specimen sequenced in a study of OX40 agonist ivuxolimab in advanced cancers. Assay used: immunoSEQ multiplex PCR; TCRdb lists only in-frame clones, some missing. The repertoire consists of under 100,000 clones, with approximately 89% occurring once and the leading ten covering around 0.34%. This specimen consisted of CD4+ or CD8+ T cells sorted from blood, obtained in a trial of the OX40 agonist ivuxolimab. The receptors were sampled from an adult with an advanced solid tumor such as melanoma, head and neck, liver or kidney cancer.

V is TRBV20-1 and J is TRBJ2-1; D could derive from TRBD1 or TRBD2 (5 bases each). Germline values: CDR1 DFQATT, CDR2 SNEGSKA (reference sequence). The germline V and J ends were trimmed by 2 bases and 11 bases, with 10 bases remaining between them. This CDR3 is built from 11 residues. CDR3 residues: CSARTSGQQFF. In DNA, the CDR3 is TGCAGTGCTAGAACCTCGGGACAGCAGTTCTTC.

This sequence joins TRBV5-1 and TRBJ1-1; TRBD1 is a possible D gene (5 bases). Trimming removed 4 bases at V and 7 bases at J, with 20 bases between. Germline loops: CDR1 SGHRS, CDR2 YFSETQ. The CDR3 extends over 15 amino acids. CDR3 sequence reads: CASSAVGVGGVEAFF. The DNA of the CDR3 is TGCGCCAGCAGCGCCGTAGGGGTAGGAGGTGTTGAAGCTTTCTTT.

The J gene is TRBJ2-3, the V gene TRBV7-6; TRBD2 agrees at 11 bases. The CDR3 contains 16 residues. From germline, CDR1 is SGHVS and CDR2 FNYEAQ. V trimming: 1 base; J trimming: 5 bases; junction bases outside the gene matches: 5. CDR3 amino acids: CASSLELAGGKDTQYF. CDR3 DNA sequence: TGTGCCAGCAGCTTAGAGCTAGCGGGAGGAAAAGATACGCAGTATTTT.

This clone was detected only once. CDR3 sequence reads: CASRGIAGGPGELFF. The CDR3 DNA reads TGTGCCAGTAGGGGCATAGCGGGAGGGCCCGGGGAGCTGTTTTTT. The chain recombines TRBV19 with TRBJ2-2, with 11 bases matching TRBD2. This CDR3 is 15 amino acids long. Germline CDR1 LNHDA, CDR2 SQIVND (reference sequence). J lost 6 bases, V lost 6 bases, and 6 bases had no gene match.